This note documents a single T cell receptor beta chain sequence. Antigen: not known. Time point in this sample: patch test 3, about 24 weeks after DPC sensitization. Treatment meaning: therapeutic diphenylcyclopropenone sensitization with weekly scalp DPC. The sample comes from a study of human T cells and chemical hapten exposure. Findings and caveats of the study: Among expanded TCRs, significantly more large CDR3 similarity clusters formed than among controls.

Unmatched junction bases numbered 10, after V lost 4 bases and J lost 7 bases. The germline V gene encodes CDR1 SGHRS and CDR2 YFSETQ. This CDR3 has 17 residues. Each CDR3 protein is one row after TCRdb ran MiXCR on the RACE reads. The top ten hold around a tenth of the sample, which has some 89,000 distinct CDR3 sequences, around a quarter seen once. The rearrangement uses TRBV5-1 and TRBJ2-1; 14 positions match TRBD2. Sequenced material: whole blood, taken in connection with sensitization to the hapten diphenylcyclopropenone (DPC). The receptor comes from a man aged 35-49 years with alopecia areata. Some clones in this sample may be carry-over from other donors' samples. The CDR3, as DNA: TGCGCCAGCAGCCCGGGACTAGCGGGAGATCCGAGTAATGAGCAGTTCTTC. Translation gives CASSPGLAGDPSNEQFF.